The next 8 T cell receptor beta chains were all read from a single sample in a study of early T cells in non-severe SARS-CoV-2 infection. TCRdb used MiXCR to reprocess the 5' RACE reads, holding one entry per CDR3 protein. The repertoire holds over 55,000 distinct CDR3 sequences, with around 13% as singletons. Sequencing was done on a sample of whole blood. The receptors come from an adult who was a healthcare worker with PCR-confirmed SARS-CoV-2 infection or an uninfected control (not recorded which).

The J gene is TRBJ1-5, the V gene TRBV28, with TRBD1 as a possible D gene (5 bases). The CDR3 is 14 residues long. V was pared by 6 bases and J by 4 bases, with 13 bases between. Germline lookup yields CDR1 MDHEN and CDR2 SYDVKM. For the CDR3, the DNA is TGTGCCAGCAGGACATTCCGGGGGAATCAGCCCCAGCATTTT. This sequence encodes CASRTFRGNQPQHF.

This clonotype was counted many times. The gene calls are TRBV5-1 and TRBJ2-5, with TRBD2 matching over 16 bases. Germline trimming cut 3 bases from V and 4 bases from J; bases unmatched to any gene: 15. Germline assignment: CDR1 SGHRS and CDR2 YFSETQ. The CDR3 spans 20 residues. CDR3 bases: TGCGCCAGCAGCTCTTACCTCCCGGGACTAGCGGGGGGGCCGGGAGAGACCCAGTACTTC. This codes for CASSSYLPGLAGGPGETQYF.

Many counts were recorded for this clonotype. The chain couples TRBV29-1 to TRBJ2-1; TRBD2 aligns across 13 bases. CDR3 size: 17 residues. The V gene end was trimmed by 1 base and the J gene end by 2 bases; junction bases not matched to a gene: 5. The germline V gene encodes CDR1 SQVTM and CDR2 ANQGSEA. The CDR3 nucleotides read TGCAGCGTTGAAGGTGGACTAGCGGGAGAAACCTACAATGAGCAGTTCTTC. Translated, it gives CSVEGGLAGETYNEQFF.

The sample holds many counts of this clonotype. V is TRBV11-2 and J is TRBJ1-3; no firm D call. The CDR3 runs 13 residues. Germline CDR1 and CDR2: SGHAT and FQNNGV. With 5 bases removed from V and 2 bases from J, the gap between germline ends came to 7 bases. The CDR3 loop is CASSPNPGNTIYF. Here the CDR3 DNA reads TGTGCCAGCAGCCCTAACCCTGGAAACACCATATATTTT.

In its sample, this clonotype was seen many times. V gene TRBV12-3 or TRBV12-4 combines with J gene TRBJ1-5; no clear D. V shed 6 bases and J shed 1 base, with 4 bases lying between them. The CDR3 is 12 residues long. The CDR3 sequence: CASSTSNQPQHF. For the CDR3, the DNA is TGTGCCAGCAGCACAAGCAATCAGCCCCAGCATTTT.

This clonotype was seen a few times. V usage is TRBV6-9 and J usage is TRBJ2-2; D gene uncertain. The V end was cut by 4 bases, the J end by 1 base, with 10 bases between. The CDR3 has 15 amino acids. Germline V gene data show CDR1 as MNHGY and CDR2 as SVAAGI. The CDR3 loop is CASSSPRENTGELFF. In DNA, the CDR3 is TGTGCCAGCAGTTCACCCCGCGAGAACACCGGGGAGCTGTTTTTT.

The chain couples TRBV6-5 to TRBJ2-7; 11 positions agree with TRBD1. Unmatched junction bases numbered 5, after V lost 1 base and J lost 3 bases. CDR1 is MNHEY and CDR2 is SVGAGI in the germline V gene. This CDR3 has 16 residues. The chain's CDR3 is CASSYYGTGGDYEQYF. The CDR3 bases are TGTGCCAGCAGTTACTACGGGACAGGGGGGGACTACGAGCAGTACTTC.

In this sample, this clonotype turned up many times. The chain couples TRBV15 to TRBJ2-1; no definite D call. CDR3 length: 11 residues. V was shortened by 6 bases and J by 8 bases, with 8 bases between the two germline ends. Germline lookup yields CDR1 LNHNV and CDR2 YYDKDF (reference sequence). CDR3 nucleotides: TGTGCCACCAGTAGGTGGGATGAGCAGTTCTTC. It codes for CATSRWDEQFF.